This T cell receptor (beta chain) comes out of a study of cytomegalovirus exposure and HLA in healthy donors. This CDR3 is 14 amino acids long. Looked up from germline, CDR1 is SGHTA and CDR2 is FQGNSA. V was shortened by 1 base and J by 7 bases, with 13 bases between the two germline ends. The PCR was carried out with 60 Vbeta primers and 13 Jbeta primers. Original data processing: Later reanalysis found tens of millions of unique TCR beta chains, around 11 million of them shared. Measured with immunoSEQ multiplex PCR; TCRdb has only the in-frame clones, and not every one. Clonal size and the V and J genes are those of that table, whereas D and trimming came from the DNA. The sample consists of approximately 190,000 clones, 75% to 90% of them appearing once.

The TCR originated in a man aged 40-49 years in good health and CMV-seropositive. This chain connects TRBV7-2 to TRBJ1-2; TRBD1 might be the D (5 bases). The sequenced material came from PBMCs. The CDR3 here is CASSLDGGWSGYTF. The CDR3 nucleotides are TGTGCCAGCAGCTTAGATGGGGGGTGGAGTGGCTACACCTTC. Supplemented by reference TRBV7-2 and TRBJ1-2, the full variable domain reads GAGVSQSPSNKVTEKGKDVELRCDPISGHTALYWYRQSLGQGLEFLIYFQGNSAPDKSGLPSDRFSAERTGGSVSTLTIQRTQQEDSAVYLCASSLDGGWSGYTFGSGTRLTVV.